Given below is one T cell receptor (beta chain) in context. The method was immunoSEQ multiplex PCR; TCRdb's version includes in-frame clones alone and lacks a portion of them. The profile shows 60,000 to 75,000 clones, about 83% of them singletons. This entry is derived from a study of control samples from healthy donors and cancer patients. CDR3 length: 14 residues. V was cut by 5 bases and J by 3 bases, with 13 bases left in between. Germline assignment: CDR1 LGHDT and CDR2 YNNKEL (reference sequence). The source is a man aged 55 to 69 in good health. The chain has TRBV3-1 (or the pseudogene TRBV3-2) and TRBJ1-2; TRBD1 is a possible D gene (5 bases). The sequenced sample was blood. CDR3 loop: CASSFIGADYGYTF. The DNA of the CDR3 is TGTGCCAGCAGCTTTATTGGGGCCGACTATGGCTACACCTTC.